The 7 T cell receptor beta chains below all came from one sample that was sequenced in a study of cytomegalovirus exposure and HLA in healthy donors. The PCR was carried out with 60 Vbeta primers and 13 Jbeta primers. The protocol was immunoSEQ multiplex PCR, while the TCRdb copy is restricted to in-frame clones and leaves out a portion. The sample holds more than 110,000 clones, 70% to 80% seen once. The sample taken for sequencing was PBMCs. The receptors shown here come from a woman aged 60-75 years in good health and CMV-seropositive.

The chain joins TRBV5-1 to TRBJ2-2, with 11 bases matching TRBD2. The germline V gene encodes CDR1 SGHRS and CDR2 YFSETQ. The CDR3 sequence is 16 residues long. V shed 2 bases and J 1 base; nucleotides not matched to a gene: 1. The CDR3 region is CASSFGLAGNTGELFF. The CDR3 region has the DNA TGCGCCAGCAGCTTTGGACTAGCGGGGAACACCGGGGAGCTGTTTTTT.

This clone was recorded once. The genes are TRBV14 and TRBJ1-4, with a weak D call TRBD1 (6 bases). Looked up from germline, CDR1 is SGHDN and CDR2 is FVKESK. The CDR3 extends over 15 amino acids. The V end lost 3 bases, the J end lost 7 bases, and 15 bases lay between the germline ends. In DNA, the CDR3 is TGTGCCAGCAGCCATCCCCGGGGGGCGGTTGAAAAACTGTTTTTT. It yields the protein CASSHPRGAVEKLFF.

V is TRBV5-6 and J is TRBJ1-2; TRBD1 matches at 10 bases. The V gene end was trimmed by 10 bases and the J gene end by 4 bases; junction bases not matched to a gene: 13. This CDR3 comprises 15 residues. Germline assignment: CDR1 SGHDT and CDR2 YYEEEE. For the CDR3, the DNA is TGTGCCGGGGGGACAGGGGCCAGGATAGGCTATGGCTACACCTTC. Protein sequence: CAGGTGARIGYGYTF.

The rearrangement links TRBV6-5 to TRBJ2-2, with D possibly matching TRBD1 (5 bases). CDR1 and CDR2 from the germline V gene are MNHEY and SVGAGI. This CDR3 region has 15 residues. V was shortened by 6 bases and J by 3 bases, with 14 bases between the two germline ends. The CDR3 DNA follows: TGTGCCAGCAGGCGCCCCCAGGGTGACACCGGGGAGCTGTTTTTT. It yields the protein CASRRPQGDTGELFF.

This clone was seen only a few times. J is TRBJ2-7 and V is TRBV6-1; TRBD2 matches at 7 bases. V lost 6 bases, J lost 3 bases, and 8 bases stayed unmatched. From germline, CDR1 is MNHNS and CDR2 SASEGT. CDR3 length: 14 residues. The CDR3 loop reads CASRGRGPSYEQYF. The DNA for the CDR3 is TGTGCCAGCAGGGGGAGGGGACCCAGCTACGAGCAGTACTTC.

This chain joins TRBV7-8 and TRBJ1-2, with 7 bases identical to TRBD1. Germline trimming cut 1 base from V and 2 bases from J; bases unmatched to any gene: 4. Germline CDR1 reads SGHVS; CDR2 reads FQNEAQ. This CDR3 is built from 15 residues. CDR3 residues: CASSLGAGGNYGYTF. In nucleotides, the CDR3 is TGTGCCAGCAGCTTAGGAGCAGGGGGGAACTATGGCTACACCTTC.

In its sample, this clone was seen a few times. V and J are TRBV29-1 and TRBJ1-3; D gene uncertain. The CDR3 spans 13 residues. Germline values: CDR1 SQVTM, CDR2 ANQGSEA. Trimming shortened V by 4 bases and J by 0 bases, and 7 bases separated the two germline ends. CDR3 in amino acids: CSVAMSSGNTIYF. CDR3 DNA sequence: TGCAGCGTTGCTATGAGCTCTGGAAACACCATATATTTT.